Listed here are 4 T cell receptor beta chains from one sample, sequenced in a study of beta chain features in type 1 diabetes. Investigators reverse transcribed all isolated RNA, so they sequenced expressed TCRB transcripts. Using immunoSEQ multiplex PCR, the repertoire was profiled, and TCRdb retains in-frame clones only, with some absent. The sample has about 140,000 clones, 9% to 10% seen once. Input material: central memory CD4+ T cells from blood. These receptors all stem from a woman aged 40-49 years in good health.

This clone was recorded many times. The chain carries TRBV14 and TRBJ1-1, with 7 bases identical to TRBD1. Germline loops: CDR1 SGHDN, CDR2 FVKESK. The length of the CDR3 is 18 residues. V trimming: 2 bases; J trimming: 3 bases; junction bases outside the gene matches: 15. Here the CDR3 reads CASSQRGMITGDHTEAFF. The CDR3 region has the DNA TGTGCCAGCAGCCAAAGAGGGATGATTACAGGGGACCACACTGAAGCTTTCTTT.

This clone turned up a few times. The chain uses TRBV18 and TRBJ2-2; perhaps TRBD1 as D (5 bases). Germline V lookup: CDR1 KGHSH, CDR2 LQKENI. The CDR3 has 15 amino acids. Trimming removed 0 bases at V and 0 bases at J, with 5 bases between. The CDR3 sequence: CASSPPRANTGELFF. CDR3 coding DNA: TGTGCCAGCTCACCACCCAGGGCGAACACCGGGGAGCTGTTTTTT.

The J gene is TRBJ2-1, the V gene TRBV6-4; 10 bases are a match to TRBD2. V gave up 5 bases and J gave up 3 bases; unmatched junction bases: 4. The CDR3 consists of 15 residues. Germline-derived CDR1 and CDR2 are MRHNA and SNTAGT. CDR3 nucleotides: TGTGCCAGCAGTTCAATAGCGGGGGGCTACAATGAGCAGTTCTTC. Translating it yields CASSSIAGGYNEQFF.

The chain is built from TRBV27 and TRBJ2-2; D unresolved. Trimming stripped 2 bases from V and 6 bases from J, with 4 bases between. The CDR3 length is 12 residues. Germline-derived CDR1 and CDR2 are MNHEY and SMNVEV (reference sequence). The CDR3 nucleotides read TGTGCCAGCAGTTTAGCGGCCGGGGAGCTGTTTTTT. It encodes CASSLAAGELFF.